Included here is one T cell receptor beta chain sequence, with context. CDR3 length: 15 amino acids. The V gene lost 6 bases and the J gene lost 0 bases, with 11 bases spanning the gap. The sample belongs to a study of T cells in Graves' hyperthyroidism and ophthalmopathy. Overall study context: Peripheral blood was collected at initial diagnosis, before any treatment.

RNA transcripts provided the source from which TCR beta CDR3 regions were amplified. The primer set for the first-round RT-PCR of the TCR CDR3 was HTBI. TCRdb redid the calling of the multiplex PCR reads with MiXCR, one entry per CDR3 protein. Here the sample spans about 500,000 distinct CDR3 sequences, 16% being singletons. Over 18 months, lack of ophthalmopathy progression marked Graves' hyperthyroidism as stable. From under 12 ml of fresh peripheral blood, PBMCs were isolated. This chain uses TRBV12-3 or TRBV12-4 with TRBJ1-4, with D tentatively TRBD1 (5 bases). The receptor was derived from a woman under 30 with Graves' hyperthyroidism. The specimen sequenced was blood. The CDR3 DNA reads as TGTGCCAGCAGCGATGCGACAGCAACTAATGAAAAACTGTTTTTT. Protein sequence: CASSDATATNEKLFF.